One and the same sample provided the 28 T cell receptor beta chains below, sequenced in a study of response to subunit inactivated influenza vaccine. One entry per CDR3 protein, called by TCRdb with MiXCR from the RT-PCR reads. Here the sample spans around 850,000 distinct CDR3 sequences, roughly 18% being singletons. The sequencing here drew on PBMCs from blood, taken more than 4 days after vaccination. The origin of the receptors is a man aged 45-65 years who received an inactivated influenza vaccine.

This clonotype was detected a few times. The chain uses TRBV27 and TRBJ1-2; D remains unclear. Trimming removed 6 bases at V and 8 bases at J, with 19 bases between. This CDR3 comprises 14 residues. CDR1 MNHEY and CDR2 SMNVEV come from the germline V gene (reference sequence). The CDR3: CASSPQSSRRGYTF. In DNA form, the CDR3 reads TGTGCCAGCAGCCCCCAGTCTTCCCGAAGGGGCTACACCTTC.

The chain combines TRBV20-1 with TRBJ2-2, with D hard to call. The length of the CDR3 is 13 residues. Germline-derived CDR1 and CDR2 are DFQATT and SNEGSKA (reference sequence). V lost 6 bases and J 1 base, leaving 9 bases between the germline ends. The CDR3 coding sequence is TGCAGTGCCGGAACAGTGAACACCGGGGAGCTGTTTTTT. Its protein is CSAGTVNTGELFF.

J is TRBJ1-1 and V is TRBV4-3; D is unresolved. V shed 1 base and J shed 0 bases, with 12 bases lying between them. This CDR3 contains 16 residues. Germline V gives CDR1 LGHNA, CDR2 YSLEER. The CDR3 loop is CASSQGWGVMNTEAFF. The CDR3 nucleotides are TGCGCCAGCAGCCAAGGCTGGGGTGTTATGAACACTGAAGCTTTCTTT.

The rearrangement joins TRBV20-1 to TRBJ2-3, with TRBD2 matching over 8 bases. J was trimmed by 1 base and V by 1 base; bases with no gene match: 7. This CDR3 comprises 16 residues. Germline lookup yields CDR1 DFQATT and CDR2 SNEGSKA (reference sequence). CDR3 in amino acids: CSARAGELAGTDTQYF. The CDR3 DNA sequence: TGCAGTGCTAGAGCAGGTGAACTAGCGGGCACAGATACGCAGTATTTT.

CDR3 residues: CASSPQERGIYNEQFF. CDR3 bases: TGTGCCAGCTCACCGCAGGAGAGGGGAATTTACAATGAGCAGTTCTTC. This sequence joins TRBV18 and TRBJ2-1; tentatively, D is TRBD1 or TRBD2 (5 bases each). The V gene's germline CDR1 is KGHSH and CDR2 LQKENI. With 3 bases removed from V and 4 bases from J, the gap between germline ends came to 16 bases. The CDR3 sequence is 16 residues long.

This clonotype was observed a handful of times. This chain uses TRBV6-1 with TRBJ2-3; the match to TRBD2 covers 7 bases. The V gene end was trimmed by 5 bases and the J gene end by 4 bases; junction bases not matched to a gene: 9. This CDR3 region has 15 residues. Germline CDR1 is MNHNS and CDR2 is SASEGT. CDR3 DNA: TGTGCCAGCAGTCGATTCAGCGGGGTATCAGATACGCAGTATTTT. Translated: CASSRFSGVSDTQYF.

This clonotype occurred many times. The rearrangement uses TRBV27 and TRBJ2-3; no reliable D call. Germline CDR1 reads MNHEY; CDR2 reads SMNVEV (reference sequence). The CDR3 is made up of 13 amino acids. Trimming pared 7 bases from V and 1 base from J, leaving 9 bases between. The CDR3 coding sequence is TGTGCCAGCAATAGGGCGGGCACAGATACGCAGTATTTT. Protein product: CASNRAGTDTQYF.

The J gene is TRBJ2-3, the V gene TRBV12-3 or TRBV12-4; D tentatively reads TRBD1 or TRBD2 (6 bases each). The germline V and J ends were trimmed by 5 bases and 3 bases, with 18 bases remaining between them. The CDR3 length is 16 residues. CDR3 nucleotides: TGTGCCAGCAGTGGGGGGCTAGCGTATGTAACAGATACGCAGTATTTT. Translating it yields CASSGGLAYVTDTQYF.

This clonotype has more than one count but fewer than ten. CDR3 loop: CASSGWTSSNQPQHF. The DNA of the CDR3 is TGTGCCAGTAGTGGTTGGACATCAAGCAATCAGCCCCAGCATTTT. The rearrangement links TRBV19 to TRBJ1-5; TRBD1 is a possible D gene (5 bases). The CDR3 sequence is 15 residues long. CDR1 is LNHDA and CDR2 is SQIVND in the germline V gene (reference sequence). The V gene lost 5 bases and the J gene lost 1 base, with 12 bases spanning the gap.

This chain uses TRBV14 with TRBJ2-7; tentatively, D is TRBD1 or TRBD2 (6 bases each). The CDR3 consists of 14 residues. Germline V CDR1 and CDR2: SGHDN, FVKESK. V dropped 0 bases and J dropped 7 bases, with 13 bases sitting between them. CDR3 coding DNA: TGTGCCAGCAGCCAAGAGTGGGGGGCGGAAGAGCAGTACTTC. Its protein is CASSQEWGAEEQYF.

The chain employs TRBV7-9 and TRBJ2-5; either TRBD1 or TRBD2 may supply D (5 bases each). V dropped 8 bases and J dropped 1 base, with 14 bases sitting between them. This CDR3 has 14 amino acids. Germline V gives CDR1 SEHNR, CDR2 FQNEAQ (reference sequence). The CDR3 loop reads CASGDRRVQETQYF. The CDR3 region has the DNA TGTGCCAGCGGGGACCGACGGGTCCAAGAGACCCAGTACTTC.

The chain combines TRBV2 with TRBJ1-2; D perhaps matches TRBD1 (5 bases). V gave up 9 bases and J gave up 4 bases, with 18 bases separating them. Per the germline V gene, CDR1 is SNHLY and CDR2 is FYNNEI. CDR3 length equals 14 residues. CDR3 bases: TGTGCCAGAGGGGAGAGGGATGGGGGCTATGGCTACACCTTC. It translates to CARGERDGGYGYTF.

The sample holds many counts of this clonotype. This sequence joins TRBV7-2 and TRBJ2-1; 10 positions match TRBD2. The germline V gene encodes CDR1 SGHTA and CDR2 FQGNSA. Trimming removed 3 bases from V and 5 bases from J; junction bases left unmatched: 4. CDR3 length: 15 amino acids. The CDR3 region has the DNA TGTGCCAGCAGCTTGAGCGGGAGGGCCAACAATGAGCAGTTCTTC. This encodes CASSLSGRANNEQFF.

Notes on this clonotype: Mismatch with germline at one junction end may stem from a read error. This CDR3 reads CPSSPGLAGVGADTQYF. The CDR3 DNA reads TGTCCCAGCTCCCCGGGACTAGCGGGAGTGGGGGCAGATACGCAGTATTTT. The chain employs TRBV18 and TRBJ2-3, with 14 bases matching TRBD2. CDR1 KGHSH and CDR2 LQKENI come from the germline V gene. The CDR3 contains 17 residues. The full variable domain, rest sourced from reference TRBV18 and TRBJ2-3, is NAGVMQNPRHLVRRRGQEARLRCSPMKGHSHVYWYRQLPEEGLKFMVYLQKENIIDESGMPKERFSAEFPKEGPSILRIQQVVRGDSAAYFCPSSPGLAGVGADTQYFGPGTRLTVL.

This chain uses TRBV7-9 with TRBJ2-3, with TRBD2 identical over 11 bases. Germline CDR1 reads SEHNR; CDR2 reads FQNEAQ (reference sequence). With V trimmed by 6 bases and J by 2 bases, 7 bases remained unmatched. The CDR3 length is 16 residues. The CDR3 reads CASRLLAGVPTDTQYF. The CDR3 DNA follows: TGTGCCAGCAGACTACTAGCGGGAGTCCCCACAGATACGCAGTATTTT.

This clonotype was recorded a few times. The chain joins TRBV12-3 or TRBV12-4 to TRBJ2-6; D gene uncertain. With 6 bases removed from V and 2 bases from J, the gap between germline ends came to 17 bases. This CDR3 comprises 17 residues. This CDR3 reads CASSTPRDRTGANVLTF. CDR3 coding DNA: TGTGCCAGCAGCACTCCCCGCGATAGGACTGGGGCCAACGTCCTGACTTTC.

V usage is TRBV4-3 and J usage is TRBJ1-6, with D unresolved. This CDR3 is built from 16 residues. V was pared by 0 bases and J by 10 bases, with 16 bases between. Germline-derived CDR1 and CDR2 are LGHNA and YSLEER. CDR3 region: CASSQDYSGDRSPLHF. The CDR3 bases are TGCGCCAGCAGCCAAGATTATTCCGGGGATCGCTCACCCCTCCACTTT.

The genes are TRBV4-3 and TRBJ2-7, with 7 bases identical to TRBD2. Germline CDR1 LGHNA, CDR2 YSLEER. This CDR3 contains 15 residues. The J segment lost 2 bases and the V segment lost 1 base, leaving 5 bases of the junction unmatched. This CDR3 reads CASSQGLAHTYEQYF. The CDR3 DNA is TGCGCCAGCAGCCAAGGACTAGCCCATACCTACGAGCAGTACTTC.

The rearrangement uses TRBV6-1 and TRBJ2-4; TRBD2 aligns across 11 bases. CDR3 length: 14 amino acids. The V gene's germline CDR1 is MNHNS and CDR2 SASEGT. J lost 6 bases, V lost 7 bases, and 5 bases had no gene match. CDR3 residues: CASTLTSGTNIQYF. The CDR3, as DNA: TGTGCCAGCACCCTGACTAGCGGGACAAACATTCAGTACTTC.

This clonotype was recorded at least ten times. The rearrangement links TRBV20-1 to TRBJ2-1, with D possibly being TRBD1 (5 bases). Germline V CDR1 and CDR2: DFQATT, SNEGSKA (reference sequence). This CDR3 spans 15 amino acids. V lost 0 bases and J 4 bases, leaving 13 bases between the germline ends. The CDR3 spells CSARDQAGIYNEQFF. CDR3 in DNA: TGCAGTGCTAGAGATCAGGCAGGGATTTACAATGAGCAGTTCTTC.

J is TRBJ2-4 and V is TRBV6-1; TRBD1 matches 7 bases. V lost 6 bases and J lost 2; bases outside the gene matches: 4. Looked up from germline, CDR1 is MNHNS and CDR2 is SASEGT. The CDR3 spans 14 residues. CDR3 DNA: TGTGCCAGCAGCTTGGACAGGACCAAAAACATTCAGTACTTC. The encoded protein is CASSLDRTKNIQYF.

The rearrangement uses TRBV10-2 and TRBJ1-5; the D is unclear. The CDR3 length is 15 residues. Trimming shortened V by 0 bases and J by 6 bases, and 12 bases separated the two germline ends. In germline, CDR1 is WSHSY, CDR2 SAAADI. The CDR3 DNA follows: TGCGCCAGCAGTGAGTCCGGGTTCTCTTTTCAGCCCCAGCATTTT. Translated, it gives CASSESGFSFQPQHF.

The rearrangement joins TRBV27 to TRBJ2-1, with 12 bases lining up with TRBD2. This CDR3 has 16 amino acids. CDR1 is MNHEY, CDR2 SMNVEV, per germline (reference sequence). V shed 6 bases, J shed 3 bases, and the junction held 6 bases outside the gene matches. CDR3 bases: TGTGCCAGCAGCAGACTAGCGGGAGCGCACTACAATGAGCAGTTCTTC. Translation: CASSRLAGAHYNEQFF.

The genes are TRBV10-3 and TRBJ2-1; D is uncertain. The length of the CDR3 is 13 residues. Germline CDR1 is ENHRY and CDR2 is SYGVKD. Trimming removed 2 bases from V and 6 bases from J, with 8 bases in between. CDR3 sequence: CAISEDPVNEQFF. The CDR3, as DNA: TGTGCCATCAGTGAGGACCCCGTCAATGAGCAGTTCTTC.

The chain has TRBV28 and TRBJ1-1; no reliable D call. V was trimmed by 7 bases and J by 5 bases, leaving 17 bases between them. Germline assignment: CDR1 MDHEN and CDR2 SYDVKM. The CDR3 is 14 residues long. CDR3 bases: TGTGCCAGCATTGAAGGTCGTCCGTGGACTGAAGCTTTCTTT. Translated, it gives CASIEGRPWTEAFF.

The chain couples TRBV20-1 to TRBJ2-3; D gene ambiguous. V was pared by 6 bases and J by 5 bases, with 9 bases between. The CDR3 extends over 11 amino acids. Germline V gene sequence: CDR1 DFQATT, CDR2 SNEGSKA (reference sequence). This CDR3 is CSALLGDTQYF. The CDR3 nucleotides read TGCAGTGCCCTCTTAGGAGATACGCAGTATTTT.

Comments on this clonotype: One end of the junction varies from germline; a read error may be responsible. J is TRBJ2-7 and V is TRBV7-2, with no clear D. There are 15 residues in the CDR3. Germline assignment: CDR1 SGHTA and CDR2 FQGNSA. Here the CDR3 DNA reads TGTGCCAGCAGCCCAGCCCTACTCCGCTCCTACGAGCAGGACTTC. Translated: CASSPALLRSYEQDF.

In its sample, this clonotype was seen a few times. The chain joins TRBV12-5 to TRBJ2-1; possible D gene TRBD1, 6 bases. Germline assignment: CDR1 LGHNT and CDR2 FRNRAP. The CDR3 has 15 amino acids. Trimming stripped 6 bases from V and 0 bases from J, with 12 bases between. The CDR3 region is CASGAGVGSYNEQFF. The CDR3 DNA is TGTGCTAGTGGGGCAGGGGTAGGCTCCTACAATGAGCAGTTCTTC.